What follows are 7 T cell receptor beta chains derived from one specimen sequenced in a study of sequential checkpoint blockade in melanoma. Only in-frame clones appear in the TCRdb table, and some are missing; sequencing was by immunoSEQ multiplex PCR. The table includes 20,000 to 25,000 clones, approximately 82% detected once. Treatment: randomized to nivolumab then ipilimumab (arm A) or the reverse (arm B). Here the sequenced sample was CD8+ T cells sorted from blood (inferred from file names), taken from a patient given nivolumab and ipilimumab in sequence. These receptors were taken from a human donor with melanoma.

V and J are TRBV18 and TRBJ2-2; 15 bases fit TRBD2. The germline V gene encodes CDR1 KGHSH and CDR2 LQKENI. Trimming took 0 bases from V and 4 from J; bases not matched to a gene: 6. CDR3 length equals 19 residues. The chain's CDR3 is CASSPPGLAGGPITGELFF. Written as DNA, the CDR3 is TGTGCCAGCTCACCACCCGGACTAGCGGGAGGGCCGATCACCGGGGAGCTGTTTTTT.

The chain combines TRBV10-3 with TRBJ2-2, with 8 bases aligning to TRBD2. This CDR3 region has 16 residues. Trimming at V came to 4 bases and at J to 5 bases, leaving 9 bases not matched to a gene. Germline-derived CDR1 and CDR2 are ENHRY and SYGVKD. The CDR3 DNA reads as TGTGCCATCAGTGGATCCGAGGCTAGCGGGACCGGGGAGCTGTTTTTT. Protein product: CAISGSEASGTGELFF.

The CDR3 bases are TGTGCCAGCAGCTCCCGGACAGGGGCCTTGAACACTGAAGCTTTCTTT. Residues: CASSSRTGALNTEAFF. The chain recombines TRBV5-4 with TRBJ1-1; the match to TRBD1 covers 9 bases. From germline, CDR1 is SGHNT and CDR2 YYREEE (reference sequence). V shed 3 bases, J shed 0 bases, and the junction held 6 bases outside the gene matches. The CDR3 contains 16 residues.

Written as DNA, the CDR3 is TGTGCCAGCAGCTCCAGCGGGAGATTCTCCGGGGAGCTGTTTTTT. Protein: CASSSSGRFSGELFF. V gene TRBV11-1 combines with J gene TRBJ2-2, with TRBD2 matching 8 bases. The CDR3 is made up of 15 amino acids. The J segment lost 6 bases and the V segment lost 4 bases, leaving 7 bases of the junction unmatched. The germline gives CDR1 SGHAT, CDR2 FQDESV (reference sequence).

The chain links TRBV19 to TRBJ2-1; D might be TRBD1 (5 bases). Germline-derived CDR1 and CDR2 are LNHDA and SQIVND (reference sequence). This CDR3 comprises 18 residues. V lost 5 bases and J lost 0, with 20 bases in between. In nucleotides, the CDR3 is TGTGCCAGTAGTGAGGCAGGGTGGGCGAGCCGCTCCTACAATGAGCAGTTCTTC. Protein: CASSEAGWASRSYNEQFF.

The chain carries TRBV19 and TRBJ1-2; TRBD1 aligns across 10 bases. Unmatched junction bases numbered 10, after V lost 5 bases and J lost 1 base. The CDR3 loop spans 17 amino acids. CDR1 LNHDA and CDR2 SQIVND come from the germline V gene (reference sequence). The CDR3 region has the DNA TGTGCCAGTAGTCCACGAACCGGGACAGGGGATAACTATGGCTACACCTTC. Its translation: CASSPRTGTGDNYGYTF.

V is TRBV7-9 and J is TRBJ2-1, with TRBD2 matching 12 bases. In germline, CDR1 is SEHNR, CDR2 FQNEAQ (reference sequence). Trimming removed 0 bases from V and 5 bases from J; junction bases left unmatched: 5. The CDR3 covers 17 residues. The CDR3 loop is CASSLAALAGGNNEQFF. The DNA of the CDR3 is TGTGCCAGCAGCTTAGCGGCCCTAGCGGGAGGGAACAATGAGCAGTTCTTC.